This T cell receptor (beta chain) was identified during a study of shared clonotypes between healthy human individuals. Whole-study findings and limits: The sampled material consisted only of blood, and tissue repertoires are likely to differ. Sorted-subset sequencing, rarefaction showed, was incomplete despite large depth.

As for this clone: What it binds is not known.

Clones were read by immunoSEQ multiplex PCR, and TCRdb kept only the in-frame ones, dropping some. Of roughly 1.4 million clones listed, approximately 98.5% are singletons. The V gene lost 4 bases and the J gene lost 0 bases, with 11 bases spanning the gap. This CDR3 region has 14 residues. Germline V gene lookup returns CDR1 SGHDT and CDR2 YYEEEE. The source is a man aged 25-45 years in good health. Sequenced material: naive CD4+ T cells sorted from blood. Sample subset: CD45RA+ positively selected. The rearrangement links TRBV5-6 to TRBJ2-7; D may correspond to TRBD1 or TRBD2 (5 bases each). CDR3 in DNA: TGTGCCAGCAGCGGGACCGCACCCTCCTACGAGCAGTACTTC. Amino acid sequence: CASSGTAPSYEQYF.